What follows are 22 T cell receptor beta chains derived from one specimen sequenced in a study of T-cell reconstitution after alpha-beta-depleted transplantation in children. The library targeted TCRbeta and was prepared with unique molecular identifiers. Using its own MiXCR run on the PCR reads, TCRdb lists one record per CDR3 protein. The profile shows 450,000 to 600,000 distinct CDR3 sequences, approximately 32% of them singletons. Sample: PBMCs from the stem cell graft donor, taken from the stem cell graft. The origin of the receptors is a human donor who donated a stem cell graft to a child with aplastic anemia.

The chain combines TRBV14 with TRBJ2-1, with 13 bases that match TRBD2. Losses at the gene ends were 3 bases for V and 6 bases for J; bases not matched to a gene: 11. CDR3 length: 18 residues. Germline assignment: CDR1 SGHDN and CDR2 FVKESK. Here the CDR3 reads CASSQVPWTSGSPNEQFF. CDR3 nucleotide sequence: TGTGCCAGCAGCCAGGTGCCCTGGACTAGCGGGAGTCCCAATGAGCAGTTCTTC.

The CDR3 region is CASSHLYQQFF. In DNA form, the CDR3 reads TGCGCCAGCAGCCATCTCTATCAACAGTTCTTC. The V call is TRBV4-3, the J call TRBJ2-1; no clear D. Germline V lookup: CDR1 LGHNA, CDR2 YSLEER. V was pared by 3 bases and J by 13 bases, with 10 bases between. The CDR3 contains 11 residues.

The chain recombines TRBV6-1 with TRBJ1-5; D call uncertain. V was shortened by 6 bases and J by 0 bases, with 12 bases between the two germline ends. Germline CDR1 reads MNHNS; CDR2 reads SASEGT. CDR3 size: 15 residues. Here the CDR3 DNA reads TGTGCCAGCAGCCCGCCGGGATATAGCAATCAGCCCCAGCATTTT. This encodes CASSPPGYSNQPQHF.

The V call is TRBV29-1, the J call TRBJ2-2; D uncertain. Trimming took off 4 bases at V and 3 bases at J, with 15 bases between the two ends. Germline V gene sequence: CDR1 SQVTM, CDR2 ANQGSEA. The CDR3 consists of 15 residues. The CDR3 spells CSVGRSGVDTGELFF. In nucleotides, the CDR3 is TGCAGCGTTGGACGCTCGGGTGTGGACACCGGGGAGCTGTTTTTT.

The rearrangement links TRBV9 to TRBJ1-4; the match to TRBD1 covers 8 bases. This CDR3 is 17 amino acids long. The trim removed 0 bases at V and 2 bases at J, leaving 6 bases unmatched. Germline V lookup: CDR1 SGDLS, CDR2 YYNGEE. CDR3 bases: TGTGCCAGCAGCGTAGGCCCAGGGGGCAACACTAATGAAAAACTGTTTTTT. Translation: CASSVGPGGNTNEKLFF. Variable domain in full (rest from reference TRBV9 and TRBJ1-4): DSGVTQTPKHLITATGQRVTLRCSPRSGDLSVYWYQQSLDQGLQFLIQYYNGEERAKGNILERFSAQQFPDLHSELNLSSLELGDSALYFCASSVGPGGNTNEKLFFGSGTQLSVL.

This clonotype was observed a handful of times. V and J are TRBV4-1 and TRBJ2-5; D might be TRBD2 (5 bases). V lost 0 bases and J 5 bases, leaving 13 bases between the germline ends. The germline V gene encodes CDR1 MGHRA and CDR2 YSYEKL. This CDR3 comprises 15 residues. CDR3 in DNA: TGCGCCAGCAGCCAAGATCCACTAGTAAGCGAGACCCAGTACTTC. Amino acid sequence: CASSQDPLVSETQYF.

This clonotype was seen more than once but under ten times. V usage is TRBV5-1 and J usage is TRBJ1-2; D is perhaps TRBD1 (6 bases). CDR3 length: 16 residues. Trimming cost V 3 bases and J 8 bases, with 23 bases left between them. The germline gives CDR1 SGHRS, CDR2 YFSETQ. CDR3: CASSSGGSTGLGGYTF. CDR3 coding DNA: TGCGCCAGCAGCTCGGGGGGATCTACAGGGTTGGGAGGCTACACCTTC. Complete variable domain (other parts from reference TRBV5-1 and TRBJ1-2): KAGVTQTPRYLIKTRGQQVTLSCSPISGHRSVSWYQQTPGQGLQFLFEYFSETQRNKGNFPGRFSGRQFSNSRSEMNVSTLELGDSALYLCASSSGGSTGLGGYTFGSGTRLTVV.

The table lists this clonotype with a few counts. J is TRBJ1-5 and V is TRBV15; unclear D gene. The CDR3 is 13 amino acids. The V end lost 0 bases, the J end lost 4 bases, and 4 bases lay between the germline ends. The germline gives CDR1 LNHNV, CDR2 YYDKDF (reference sequence). DNA for the CDR3: TGTGCCACCAGCAGAGATACTAATCAGCCCCAGCATTTT. This codes for CATSRDTNQPQHF.

This clonotype was found a few times. The CDR3 DNA reads TGTGCCAGCAGCTACTGGGGACCCGAGCAGTACTTC. The encoded protein is CASSYWGPEQYF. This sequence joins TRBV5-6 and TRBJ2-7; D is possibly TRBD1 or TRBD2 (5 bases each). CDR3 length: 12 amino acids. CDR1 and CDR2 (germline): SGHDT, YYEEEE. V lost 3 bases and J lost 6, with 10 bases in between.

In this sample, this clonotype turned up a few times. The chain recombines TRBV20-1 with TRBJ1-1, with D tentatively TRBD1 (6 bases). Looked up from germline, CDR1 is DFQATT and CDR2 is SNEGSKA (reference sequence). V gave up 0 bases and J gave up 0 bases, with 17 bases separating them. This CDR3 is built from 17 residues. CDR3 DNA sequence: TGCAGTGCTAGAGATTACAGCAGGACAGAACTGAACACTGAAGCTTTCTTT. Its translation is CSARDYSRTELNTEAFF.

This clonotype was counted between two and nine times. One end of the junction is discordant with germline, which a read error may explain. The chain links TRBV6-5 to TRBJ2-4; TRBD1 is a possible D gene (6 bases). The CDR3 covers 11 residues. From germline, CDR1 is MNHEY and CDR2 SVGAGI. The CDR3 is CASSLQGKEHF. DNA for the CDR3: TGTGCCAGCAGTTTACAGGGAAAGGAGCACTTC.

This chain connects TRBV9 to TRBJ2-5; 11 nucleotides match TRBD2. With 4 bases clipped from V and 5 bases from J, the junction kept 7 bases outside the gene matches. The germline gives CDR1 SGDLS, CDR2 YYNGEE. The CDR3 length is 15 residues. The CDR3 loop reads CASSPRTSGLETQYF. The CDR3 DNA sequence: TGTGCCAGCAGCCCGCGGACTAGCGGGTTGGAGACCCAGTACTTC.

In its sample, this clonotype was seen a few times. The chain is built from TRBV9 and TRBJ2-1; 11 nucleotides match TRBD2. Germline CDR1 SGDLS, CDR2 YYNGEE. With 4 bases clipped from V and 5 bases from J, the junction kept 5 bases outside the gene matches. This CDR3 is 15 amino acids long. The CDR3 DNA reads TGTGCCAGCAGCATAGCGGGAGGGATCGACAATGAGCAGTTCTTC. Protein sequence: CASSIAGGIDNEQFF.

This rearrangement joins TRBV5-6 to TRBJ1-1; D is uncertain. CDR1 is SGHDT and CDR2 is YYEEEE in the germline V gene. V was trimmed by 3 bases and J by 4 bases, leaving 16 bases between them. The CDR3 extends over 15 amino acids. CDR3 coding DNA: TGTGCCAGCAGCTACCGCTGGGCGGCAGGCACTGAAGCTTTCTTT. Its translation is CASSYRWAAGTEAFF.

The chain recombines TRBV6-2 or TRBV6-3 with TRBJ2-1; a possible D gene is TRBD2 (6 bases). The ends were cut back, 6 bases at V and 4 bases at J, with 13 bases in the middle. This CDR3 spans 14 amino acids. Germline V CDR1 and CDR2: MNHEY, SVGEGT. This chain's CDR3 is CASSEGGLYNEQFF. CDR3 sequence (DNA): TGTGCCAGCAGCGAAGGAGGGTTGTACAATGAGCAGTTCTTC.

J is TRBJ1-2 and V is TRBV27; possible D gene TRBD1, 5 bases. The CDR3 has 15 residues. The V gene lost 3 bases and the J gene lost 1 base, with 12 bases spanning the gap. The germline CDR1 and CDR2 sequences are MNHEY and SMNVEV (reference sequence). The CDR3 loop is CASSLSGARNYGYTF. The CDR3 DNA reads TGTGCCAGCAGTTTGTCCGGGGCCCGTAACTATGGCTACACCTTC.

The V and J genes are TRBV30 and TRBJ1-2; tentative D call: TRBD1 (5 bases). CDR1 and CDR2 from the germline V gene are GTSNPN and SVGIG (reference sequence). V was shortened by 6 bases and J by 4 bases, with 9 bases between the two germline ends. The CDR3 runs to 11 residues. CDR3: CACGHAYGYTF. The CDR3, as DNA: TGTGCCTGTGGACATGCCTATGGCTACACCTTC.

This chain links TRBV29-1 with TRBJ2-2; D not certain. Trimming removed 1 base at V and 0 bases at J, with 9 bases between. This CDR3 region has 15 residues. Germline V lookup: CDR1 SQVTM, CDR2 ANQGSEA. The CDR3 loop is CSVEAPATNTGELFF. The CDR3 DNA reads as TGCAGCGTTGAAGCCCCAGCTACGAACACCGGGGAGCTGTTTTTT.

V usage is TRBV6-1 and J usage is TRBJ1-4; D is undetermined. CDR3 size: 14 residues. In germline, CDR1 is MNHNS, CDR2 SASEGT. Deletions cut 5 bases from V and 4 bases from J, with 11 bases between. CDR3 DNA sequence: TGTGCCAGCAGTCCACACGGGCTTAATGAAAAACTGTTTTTT. Translated: CASSPHGLNEKLFF.

The chain recombines TRBV3-1 with TRBJ2-1; 14 bases agree with TRBD2. The length of the CDR3 is 19 residues. Germline loops: CDR1 LGHDT, CDR2 YNNKEL (reference sequence). With 3 bases clipped from V and 10 bases from J, the junction kept 17 bases outside the gene matches. CDR3 in DNA: TGTGCCAGCAGCCACTCCGGGACTAGCGGGGGCGAATACCAAATCGAGCAGTTCTTC. Protein sequence: CASSHSGTSGGEYQIEQFF.

V and J are TRBV7-6 and TRBJ2-7, with 7 bases matching TRBD1. Germline lookup yields CDR1 SGHVS and CDR2 FNYEAQ. There are 11 residues in the CDR3. With 3 bases clipped from V and 7 bases from J, the junction kept 0 bases outside the gene matches. CDR3 in amino acids: CASSLDREQYF. Written as DNA, the CDR3 is TGTGCCAGCAGCTTGGACAGGGAGCAGTACTTC. The whole variable domain, filled in from reference TRBV7-6 and TRBJ2-7, reads GAGVSQSPRYKVTKRGQDVALRCDPISGHVSLYWYRQALGQGPEFLTYFNYEAQQDKSGLPNDRFSAERPEGSISTLTIQRTEQRDSAMYRCASSLDREQYFGPGTRLTVT.

The chain joins TRBV9 to TRBJ2-1; D gene unclear. Deletions cut 0 bases from V and 9 bases from J, with 13 bases between. The CDR3 extends over 14 amino acids. Germline V lookup: CDR1 SGDLS, CDR2 YYNGEE. DNA for the CDR3: TGTGCCAGCAGCGTAGAACCCCTCCCCAGTGAGCAGTTCTTC. Its translation is CASSVEPLPSEQFF.